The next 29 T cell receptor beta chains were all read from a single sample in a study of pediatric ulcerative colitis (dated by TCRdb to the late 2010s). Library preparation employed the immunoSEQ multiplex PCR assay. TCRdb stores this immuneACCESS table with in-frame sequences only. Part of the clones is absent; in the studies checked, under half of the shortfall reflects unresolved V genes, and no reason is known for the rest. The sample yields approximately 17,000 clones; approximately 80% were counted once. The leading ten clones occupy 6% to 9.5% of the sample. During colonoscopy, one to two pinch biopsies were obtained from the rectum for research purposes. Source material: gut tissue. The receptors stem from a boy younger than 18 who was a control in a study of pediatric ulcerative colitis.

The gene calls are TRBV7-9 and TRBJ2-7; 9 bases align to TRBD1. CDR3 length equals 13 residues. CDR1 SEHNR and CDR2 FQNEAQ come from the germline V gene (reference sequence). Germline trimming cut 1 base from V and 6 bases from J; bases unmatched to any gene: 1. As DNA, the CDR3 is TGTGCCAGCAGCTTAGACAGGGGGCTCGAGCAGTACTTC. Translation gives CASSLDRGLEQYF.

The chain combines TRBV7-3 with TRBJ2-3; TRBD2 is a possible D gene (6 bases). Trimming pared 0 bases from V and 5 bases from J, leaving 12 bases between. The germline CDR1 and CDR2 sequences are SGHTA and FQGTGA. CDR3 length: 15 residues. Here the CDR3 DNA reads TGTGCCAGCAGCTTAACGGGCGGGAATAGAGATACGCAGTATTTT. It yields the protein CASSLTGGNRDTQYF.

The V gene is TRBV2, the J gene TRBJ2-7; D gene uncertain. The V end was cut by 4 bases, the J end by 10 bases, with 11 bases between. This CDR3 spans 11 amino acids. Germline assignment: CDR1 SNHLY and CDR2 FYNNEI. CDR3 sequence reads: CASSGGLNQYF. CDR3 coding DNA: TGTGCCAGCAGTGGGGGATTGAATCAGTACTTC.

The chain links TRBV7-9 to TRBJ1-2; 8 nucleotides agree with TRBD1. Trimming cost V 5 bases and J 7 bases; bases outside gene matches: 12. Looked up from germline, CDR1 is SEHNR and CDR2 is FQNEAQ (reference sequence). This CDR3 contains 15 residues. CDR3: CASSPTPTGESGYTF. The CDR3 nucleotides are TGTGCCAGCAGCCCAACACCGACAGGGGAGAGTGGCTACACCTTC.

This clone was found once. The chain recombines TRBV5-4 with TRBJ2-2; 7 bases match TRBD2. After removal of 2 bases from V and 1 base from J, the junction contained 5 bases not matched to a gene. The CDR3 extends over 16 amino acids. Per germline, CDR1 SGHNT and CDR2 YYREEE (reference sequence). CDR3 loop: CASSFARGGNTGELFF. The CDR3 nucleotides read TGTGCCAGCAGCTTTGCTCGCGGGGGGAACACCGGGGAGCTGTTTTTT.

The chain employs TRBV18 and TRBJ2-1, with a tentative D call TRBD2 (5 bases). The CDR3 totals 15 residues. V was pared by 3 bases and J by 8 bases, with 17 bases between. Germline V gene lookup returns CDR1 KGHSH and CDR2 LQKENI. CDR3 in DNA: TGTGCCAGCTCACCGCTCGGGGTGAGGTCCCATGAGCAGTTCTTC. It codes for CASSPLGVRSHEQFF.

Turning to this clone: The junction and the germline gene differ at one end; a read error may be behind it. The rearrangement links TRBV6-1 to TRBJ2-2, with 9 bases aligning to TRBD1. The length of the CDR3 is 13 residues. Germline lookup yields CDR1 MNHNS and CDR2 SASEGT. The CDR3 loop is CACRTGETGELFF. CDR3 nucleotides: TGTGCCTGCAGGACAGGGGAAACCGGGGAGCTGTTTTTT.

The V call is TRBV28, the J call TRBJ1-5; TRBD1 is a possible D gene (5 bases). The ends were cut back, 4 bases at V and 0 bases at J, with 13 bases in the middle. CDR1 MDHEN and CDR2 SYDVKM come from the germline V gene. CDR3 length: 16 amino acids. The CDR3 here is CASSSRDYYSNQPQHF. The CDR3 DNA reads TGTGCCAGCAGTTCGAGGGACTACTATAGCAATCAGCCCCAGCATTTT.

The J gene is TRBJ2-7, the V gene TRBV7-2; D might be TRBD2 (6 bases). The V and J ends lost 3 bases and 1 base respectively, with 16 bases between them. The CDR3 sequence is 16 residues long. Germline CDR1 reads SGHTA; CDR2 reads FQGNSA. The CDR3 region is CASSFEGGVNSYEQYF. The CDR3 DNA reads TGTGCCAGCAGCTTTGAGGGCGGGGTAAATTCCTACGAGCAGTACTTC.

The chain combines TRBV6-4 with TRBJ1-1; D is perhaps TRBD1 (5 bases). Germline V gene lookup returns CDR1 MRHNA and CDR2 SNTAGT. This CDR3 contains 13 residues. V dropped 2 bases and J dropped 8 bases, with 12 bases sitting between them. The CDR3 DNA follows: TGTGCCAGCAGTGACGAAGCAGGGCTAGAAGCTTTCTTT. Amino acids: CASSDEAGLEAFF.

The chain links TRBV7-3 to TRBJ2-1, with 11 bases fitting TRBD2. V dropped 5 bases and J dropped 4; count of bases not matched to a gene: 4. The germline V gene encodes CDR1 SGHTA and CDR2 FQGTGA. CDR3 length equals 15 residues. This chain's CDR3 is CASSISGGAYNEQFF. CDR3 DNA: TGTGCCAGCAGCATTAGCGGGGGGGCATACAATGAGCAGTTCTTC.

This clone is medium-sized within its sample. The DNA for the CDR3 is TGTGCCGGGGACAGCTTTGGGGCCGAGTCTGGAAAACTGTTTTTT. It encodes CAGDSFGAESGKLFF. This chain links TRBV30 with TRBJ1-4, with 7 nucleotides matching TRBD1. This CDR3 spans 15 amino acids. Trimming cost V 8 bases and J 10 bases; bases outside gene matches: 19. Per the germline V gene, CDR1 is GTSNPN and CDR2 is SVGIG (reference sequence).

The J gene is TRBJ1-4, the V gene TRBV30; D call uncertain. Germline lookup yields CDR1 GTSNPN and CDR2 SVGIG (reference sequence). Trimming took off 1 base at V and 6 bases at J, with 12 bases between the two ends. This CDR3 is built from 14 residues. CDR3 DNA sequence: TGTGCCTGGAGTGGGCGGCGGGGTTATGAAAAACTGTTTTTT. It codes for CAWSGRRGYEKLFF.

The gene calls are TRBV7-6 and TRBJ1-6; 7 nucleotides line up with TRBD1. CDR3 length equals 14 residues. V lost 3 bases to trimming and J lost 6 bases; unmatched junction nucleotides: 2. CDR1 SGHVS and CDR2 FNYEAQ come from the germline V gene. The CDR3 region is CASSLGTANSPLHF. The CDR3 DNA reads TGTGCCAGCAGCTTGGGGACAGCTAATTCACCCCTCCACTTT.

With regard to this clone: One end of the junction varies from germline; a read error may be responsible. The CDR3: CASSITTNPERESTDTQYF. The DNA for the CDR3 is TGTGCCAGCAGCATAACTACAAACCCCGAGCGGGAGAGCACAGATACGCAGTATTTT. The chain couples TRBV7-3 to TRBJ2-3, with 8 bases aligning to TRBD2. Germline assignment: CDR1 SGHTA and CDR2 FQGTGA. The CDR3 has 19 amino acids.

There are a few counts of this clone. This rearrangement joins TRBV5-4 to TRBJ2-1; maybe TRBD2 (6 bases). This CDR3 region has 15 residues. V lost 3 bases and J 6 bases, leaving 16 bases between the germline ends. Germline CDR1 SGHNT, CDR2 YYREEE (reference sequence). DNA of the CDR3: TGTGCCAGCAGCTCCGGGACGCTCGGGGGCAATGAGCAGTTCTTC. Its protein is CASSSGTLGGNEQFF. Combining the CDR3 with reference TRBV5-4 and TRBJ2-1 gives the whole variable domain ETGVTQSPTHLIKTRGQQVTLRCSSQSGHNTVSWYQQALGQGPQFIFQYYREEENGRGNFPPRFSGLQFPNYSSELNVNALELDDSALYLCASSSGTLGGNEQFFGPGTRLTVL.

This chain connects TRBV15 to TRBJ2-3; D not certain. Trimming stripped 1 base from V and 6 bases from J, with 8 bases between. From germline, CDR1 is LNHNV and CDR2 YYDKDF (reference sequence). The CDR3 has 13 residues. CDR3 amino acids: CATSRVFRDTQYF. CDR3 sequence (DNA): TGTGCCACCAGCAGAGTGTTCCGGGATACGCAGTATTTT.

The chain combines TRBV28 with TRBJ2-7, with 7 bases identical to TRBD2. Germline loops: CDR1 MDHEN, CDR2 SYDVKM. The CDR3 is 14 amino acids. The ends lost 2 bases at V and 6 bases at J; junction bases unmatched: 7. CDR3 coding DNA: TGTGCCAGCAGTTTAGTCGCGGGAGCTACCGAGCAGTACTTC. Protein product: CASSLVAGATEQYF. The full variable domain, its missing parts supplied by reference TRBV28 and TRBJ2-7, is DVKVTQSSRYLVKRTGEKVFLECVQDMDHENMFWYRQDPGLGLRLIYFSYDVKMKEKGDIPEGYSVSREKKERFSLILESASTNQTSMYLCASSLVAGATEQYFGPGTRLTVT.

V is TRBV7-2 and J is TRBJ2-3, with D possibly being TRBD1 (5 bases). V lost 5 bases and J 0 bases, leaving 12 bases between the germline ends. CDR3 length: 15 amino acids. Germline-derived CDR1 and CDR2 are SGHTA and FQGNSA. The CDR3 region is CASSLWTTSTDTQYF. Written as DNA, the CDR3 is TGTGCCAGCAGCCTTTGGACAACCAGCACAGATACGCAGTATTTT.

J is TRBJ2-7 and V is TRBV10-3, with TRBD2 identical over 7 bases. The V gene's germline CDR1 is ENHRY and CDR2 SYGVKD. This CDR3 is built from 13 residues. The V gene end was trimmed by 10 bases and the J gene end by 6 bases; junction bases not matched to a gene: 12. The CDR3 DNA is TGTGCCACCCGAGCGGGGCTTGATCCCGAGCAGTACTTC. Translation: CATRAGLDPEQYF.

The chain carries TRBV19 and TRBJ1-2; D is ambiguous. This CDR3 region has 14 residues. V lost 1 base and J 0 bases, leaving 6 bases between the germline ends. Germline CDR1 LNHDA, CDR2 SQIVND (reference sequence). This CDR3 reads CASSIVQTNYGYTF. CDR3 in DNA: TGTGCCAGTAGTATAGTACAGACTAACTATGGCTACACCTTC.

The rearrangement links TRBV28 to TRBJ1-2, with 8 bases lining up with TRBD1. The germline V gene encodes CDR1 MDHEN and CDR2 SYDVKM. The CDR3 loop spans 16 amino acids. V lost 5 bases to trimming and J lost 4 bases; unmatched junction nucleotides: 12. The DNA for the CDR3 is TGTGCCAGCAGTCTAGGGTGGGCAGGGGGCGTCTATGGCTACACCTTC. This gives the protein CASSLGWAGGVYGYTF.

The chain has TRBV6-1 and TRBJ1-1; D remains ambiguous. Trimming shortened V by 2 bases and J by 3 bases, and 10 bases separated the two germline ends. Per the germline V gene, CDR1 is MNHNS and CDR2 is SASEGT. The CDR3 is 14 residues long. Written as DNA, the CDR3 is TGTGCCAGCAGTGAAACGGACGGTGACACTGAAGCTTTCTTT. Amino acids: CASSETDGDTEAFF.

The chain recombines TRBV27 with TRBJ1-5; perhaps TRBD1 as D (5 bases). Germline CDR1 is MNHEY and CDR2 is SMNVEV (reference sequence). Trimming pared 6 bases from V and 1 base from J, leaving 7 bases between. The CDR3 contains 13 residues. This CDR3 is CASRQESNQPQHF. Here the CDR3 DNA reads TGTGCCAGCAGACAGGAGAGCAATCAGCCCCAGCATTTT.

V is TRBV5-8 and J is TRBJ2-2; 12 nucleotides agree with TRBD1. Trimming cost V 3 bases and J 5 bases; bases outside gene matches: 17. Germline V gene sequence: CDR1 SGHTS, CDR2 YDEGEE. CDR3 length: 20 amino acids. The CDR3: CASSYFSGTGGKPTTGELFF. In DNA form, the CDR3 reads TGTGCCAGCAGCTATTTTTCCGGGACAGGGGGCAAGCCTACGACCGGGGAGCTGTTTTTT.

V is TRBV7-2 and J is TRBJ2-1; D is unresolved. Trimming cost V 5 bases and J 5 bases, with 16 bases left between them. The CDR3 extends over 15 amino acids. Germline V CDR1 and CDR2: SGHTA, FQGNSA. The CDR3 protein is CASSQVWVENNEQFF. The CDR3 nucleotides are TGTGCCAGCAGCCAGGTGTGGGTGGAAAACAATGAGCAGTTCTTC.

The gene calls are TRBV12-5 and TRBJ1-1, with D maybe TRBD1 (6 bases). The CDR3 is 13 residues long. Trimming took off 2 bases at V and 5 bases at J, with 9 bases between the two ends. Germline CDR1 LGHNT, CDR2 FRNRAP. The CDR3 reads CASGLYRETEAFF. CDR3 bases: TGTGCTAGTGGTTTGTACAGGGAGACTGAAGCTTTCTTT.

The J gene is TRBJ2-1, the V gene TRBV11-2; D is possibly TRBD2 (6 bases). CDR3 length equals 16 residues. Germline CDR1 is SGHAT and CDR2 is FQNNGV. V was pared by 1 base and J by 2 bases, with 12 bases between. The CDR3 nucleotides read TGTGCCAGCAGCTTAGCGGGCGGGGTCACCTACAATGAGCAGTTCTTC. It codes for CASSLAGGVTYNEQFF.

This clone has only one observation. The CDR3, as DNA: TGCGCCAGCAGCTTGGGTACTGGGGCTGTGGACTATGGCTACACCTTC. Its protein is CASSLGTGAVDYGYTF. The rearrangement uses TRBV5-1 and TRBJ1-2; TRBD1 is a possible D gene (5 bases). This CDR3 has 16 amino acids. Germline V gene data show CDR1 as SGHRS and CDR2 as YFSETQ. The V gene lost 0 bases and the J gene lost 3 bases, with 15 bases spanning the gap. Full variable domain (remainder filled in from reference TRBV5-1 and TRBJ1-2): KAGVTQTPRYLIKTRGQQVTLSCSPISGHRSVSWYQQTPGQGLQFLFEYFSETQRNKGNFPGRFSGRQFSNSRSEMNVSTLELGDSALYLCASSLGTGAVDYGYTFGSGTRLTVV.